This T cell receptor (beta chain) comes out of a study of STAT5B mutations in CD4+ large granular lymphocyte leukemia. Only one count was recorded for this clone. The assay was immunoSEQ multiplex PCR, and TCRdb's table has in-frame clones only and misses some. The sample lists some 8,800 clones; roughly 80% were seen once. The trim removed 5 bases at V and 3 bases at J, leaving 4 bases unmatched. Germline CDR1 is MNHNS and CDR2 is SASEGT. CDR3 length: 14 residues. This chain connects TRBV6-1 to TRBJ2-7; 10 bases agree with TRBD1. What was sequenced was PBMCs. The clonotype comes from a man in his sixties with CD4+ T-cell large granular lymphocyte leukemia. The CDR3 here is CASSPRDRGYEQYF. The CDR3 coding sequence is TGTGCCAGCAGTCCCAGGGACAGGGGCTACGAGCAGTACTTC.